Listed below are T cell receptor beta chains from one sample, sequenced in a study of T cells after yellow fever vaccination. TCRdb called the 5' RACE reads again in MiXCR, with one record for every CDR3 protein. The sample records just under 600,000 distinct CDR3 sequences, about 13% being singletons. The sequencing here drew on PBMCs, taken on the day of the yellow fever booster vaccination. These TCRs come from a man aged 25-40 years who received the YFV17D yellow fever vaccine. CDR3s include the opening cysteine and the closing phenylalanine or tryptophan. The D gene is left open where the match is weak. Some rows mark clone size as missing; the rest say once, few, many or name a class of expanded clone.

v_call,j_call,clone_size,d_call,cdr3_nt,cdr3_aa
TRBV20-1,TRBJ1-1,few,-,TGCAGTGTCCCAGGACAAATGAACACTGAAGCTTTCTTT,CSVPGQMNTEAFF
TRBV4-3,TRBJ2-7,-,-,TGCGCCAGCAGCCTTCAACAGGGTCCCTACGAGCAGTACTTC,CASSLQQGPYEQYF
TRBV6-1,TRBJ2-3,few,-,TGTGCCAGCGGGAGACTAGACGGCACAGATACGCAGTATTTT,CASGRLDGTDTQYF
TRBV2,TRBJ2-7,few,-,TGTGCCAGCATTTCGACATCCTCCTACGAGCAGTACTTC,CASISTSSYEQYF
TRBV7-2,TRBJ2-1,few,-,TGTGCCAGCAGCCGAGTTGGGGGTTTGAGCTCCTACAATGAGCAGTTCTTC,CASSRVGGLSSYNEQFF
TRBV21-1,TRBJ1-5,few,-,TGTGCCAGCAGCAACCCTAGGATCGGACAGGGCTTTCTTATGAGTAATCAGCCCCAGCATTTT,CASSNPRIGQGFLMSNQPQHF
TRBV29-1,TRBJ2-3,many,-,TGCAGCGTCGGAGGTGGTTCCCGCACAGATACGCAGTATTTT,CSVGGGSRTDTQYF
TRBV20-1,TRBJ2-5,-,TRBD1,TGCAGTGCGGTCAGACAGGGTGAGACCCAGTACTTC,CSAVRQGETQYF
TRBV3-1,TRBJ2-7,-,-,TGTGCCAGCAGTACTTTGGGCGCAGAGCAGTACTTC,CASSTLGAEQYF
TRBV7-8,TRBJ2-1,few,-,TGTGCCAGCAGCTTAGATCGGCAGGGCCAGTTCTTC,CASSLDRQGQFF
TRBV5-1,TRBJ2-3,-,-,TGCGCCAGCAGATTTTTGGGCACAGATACGCAGTATTTT,CASRFLGTDTQYF
TRBV5-1,TRBJ2-5,once,TRBD2,TGCGCCAGCAGCTTGTCCCCGGGACTAGCGGTGGGGCTAGGGGTCCAAGAGACCCAGTACTTC,CASSLSPGLAVGLGVQETQYF
TRBV12-3/TRBV12-4,TRBJ1-2,few,-,TGTGCCAGCAGTTTGTGGGCGGTGGGGGACTACACCTTC,CASSLWAVGDYTF
TRBV20-1,TRBJ2-3,few,TRBD2,TGCAGTGCTAGAGCCGGGACTAGCGGATCAGATACGCAGTATTTT,CSARAGTSGSDTQYF
TRBV5-4,TRBJ2-1,few,-,TGTGCCAGCAGCTTCCGGGATAAAAGGTACAATGAGCAGTTCTTC,CASSFRDKRYNEQFF
TRBV27,TRBJ2-2,many,-,TGTGCCAGCAGGCCCTTGGCGGGCAGGGTCGGTCACACCGGGGAGCTGTTTTTT,CASRPLAGRVGHTGELFF
TRBV7-2,TRBJ1-1,few,-,TGTGCCAGCAGTCCCCTTCTGAACACTGAAGCTTTCTTT,CASSPLLNTEAFF
TRBV30,TRBJ1-2,few,-,TGTGCCTGGAGTCTCATTGCCGGTGGCTACACCTTC,CAWSLIAGGYTF
TRBV12-3/TRBV12-4,TRBJ2-1,-,TRBD1,TGTGCCAGCAGTTCCCCGGGACAGGGGGTCGATGAGCAGTTCTTC,CASSSPGQGVDEQFF
TRBV19,TRBJ2-2,-,-,TGTGCCAGTACCTCAAGGCAAACGACCGGGGAGCTGTTTTTT,CASTSRQTTGELFF
TRBV6-5,TRBJ2-7,few,-,TGTGCCACCGTCCTAAACTACGAGCAGTACTTC,CATVLNYEQYF
TRBV11-2,TRBJ2-4,few,-,TGTGCCAGCAGCTTAGCACTGGAAAACATTCAGTACTTC,CASSLALENIQYF
TRBV6-6,TRBJ2-1,few,-,TGTGCCAGCAGTTACGAAAGGGGCAATGAGCAGTTCTTC,CASSYERGNEQFF